The 28 T cell receptor beta chains below were found in one sample sequenced in a study of T-cell memory formation after mild COVID-19. A single record per CDR3 protein comes from TCRdb applying MiXCR to the 5' RACE reads. The table lists approximately 290,000 distinct CDR3 sequences, over 7% of them singletons, with less than 25% in the top ten. Sequences were obtained from PBMCs or a T cell subset sorted from them (not recorded which). These receptors all stem from a man younger than 30 who had mild COVID-19 (a few samples of this study predate the infection). Cell type and time point are not known.

The rearrangement uses TRBV20-1 and TRBJ1-1, with D uncertain. Germline CDR1 DFQATT, CDR2 SNEGSKA (reference sequence). CDR3 length: 12 amino acids. V dropped 7 bases and J dropped 1 base, with 10 bases sitting between them. The CDR3 coding sequence is TGCAGTGAGTTAGGTCCGAACACTGAAGCTTTCTTT. Translation gives CSELGPNTEAFF.

As regards this clonotype: Sequence at one end of the junction differs from germline and may be a read error. The chain recombines TRBV10-3 with TRBJ2-3, with no clear D. This CDR3 is built from 12 residues. CDR1 is ENHRY, CDR2 SYGVKD, per germline. In DNA, the CDR3 is TGTGCCATCAGCGAGTCGGTAGATACGCAGTATTTT. Translating gives CAISESVDTQYF.

There are a few counts of this clonotype. The gene calls are TRBV7-2 and TRBJ1-1; weak D call: TRBD1 (5 bases). CDR1 SGHTA and CDR2 FQGNSA come from the germline V gene. This CDR3 comprises 14 residues. V lost 2 bases and J lost 7, with 14 bases in between. The CDR3 loop is CASSLMGGQDEAFF. The CDR3 DNA reads TGTGCCAGCAGCTTAATGGGGGGTCAGGATGAAGCTTTCTTT.

The V and J genes are TRBV4-3 and TRBJ1-1; 7 positions match TRBD1. The CDR3 totals 18 residues. From germline, CDR1 is LGHNA and CDR2 YSLEER. V was clipped by 4 bases and J by 1 base; unmatched bases: 15. The CDR3 reads CASSRYRAGGVRNTEAFF. The CDR3 DNA is TGCGCCAGCAGCCGCTACCGGGCAGGGGGAGTAAGGAACACTGAAGCTTTCTTT.

As regards this clonotype: Mismatch with germline at one junction end may stem from a read error. CDR3 DNA: TGTGCCAGCAGCATAGCCCGCGGGGGGGGCCTGTTCTTC. Translation: CASSIARGGGLFF. This chain joins TRBV7-2 and TRBJ2-1; 9 bases align to TRBD2. Germline CDR1 reads SGHTA; CDR2 reads FQGNSA. The CDR3 sequence is 13 residues long.

The chain links TRBV20-1 to TRBJ2-1, with D hard to call. This CDR3 region has 14 residues. CDR1 and CDR2 from the germline V gene are DFQATT and SNEGSKA (reference sequence). The V gene lost 2 bases and the J gene lost 4 bases, with 12 bases spanning the gap. CDR3 sequence: CSARFPIFYNEQFF. Written as DNA, the CDR3 is TGCAGTGCTAGATTCCCGATCTTTTACAATGAGCAGTTCTTC.

This clonotype was seen only a few times. The V gene is TRBV10-2, the J gene TRBJ1-5; 9 bases align to TRBD1. Germline trimming cut 5 bases from V and 5 bases from J; bases unmatched to any gene: 10. CDR3 length: 16 residues. CDR1 is WSHSY, CDR2 SAAADI, per germline. The CDR3 sequence is CASSPLGGTGYQPQHF. The CDR3 region has the DNA TGCGCCAGCAGTCCCTTGGGGGGGACAGGGTATCAGCCCCAGCATTTT.

This clonotype has a count of ten or more. The V call is TRBV3-1, the J call TRBJ2-7; no firm D call. The CDR3 sequence is 12 residues long. Trimming removed 1 base from V and 7 bases from J, with 8 bases in between. CDR1 and CDR2 from the germline V gene are LGHDT and YNNKEL (reference sequence). The CDR3 DNA reads as TGTGCCAGCAGCCAAGCCGCCCAGGAGCAGTACTTC. It codes for CASSQAAQEQYF.

This clonotype was seen a handful of times. The V and J genes are TRBV20-1 and TRBJ2-2; D is unresolved. The ends were cut back, 3 bases at V and 0 bases at J, with 11 bases in the middle. The CDR3 has 15 residues. Germline V gives CDR1 DFQATT, CDR2 SNEGSKA (reference sequence). The CDR3, as DNA: TGCAGTGCTAGTCCGGTTAAGGCGAACACCGGGGAGCTGTTTTTT. This encodes CSASPVKANTGELFF.

The gene calls are TRBV3-1 and TRBJ1-5; D not resolved. There are 15 residues in the CDR3. Trimming stripped 0 bases from V and 5 bases from J, with 11 bases between. The germline gives CDR1 LGHDT, CDR2 YNNKEL (reference sequence). As DNA, the CDR3 is TGTGCCAGCAGCCAAGATTTGTCGGGTTATCAGCCCCAGCATTTT. It is translated as CASSQDLSGYQPQHF.

The chain links TRBV9 to TRBJ2-2; a weak D match, TRBD2 (6 bases). The germline CDR1 and CDR2 sequences are SGDLS and YYNGEE. This CDR3 region has 16 residues. Trimming cost V 5 bases and J 6 bases, with 20 bases left between them. The CDR3: CASSKLLALVSGELFF. The DNA for the CDR3 is TGTGCCAGCAGTAAGCTACTAGCTCTCGTCTCCGGGGAGCTGTTTTTT.

This clonotype was detected only a few times. The chain links TRBV20-1 to TRBJ2-7; 7 positions agree with TRBD1. The CDR3 consists of 14 residues. V lost 1 base to trimming and J lost 5 bases; unmatched junction nucleotides: 8. The germline V gene has CDR1 DFQATT and CDR2 SNEGSKA (reference sequence). The CDR3 sequence is CSARGQGAKHEQYV. The DNA of the CDR3 is TGCAGTGCTAGAGGACAGGGAGCGAAACACGAGCAGTACGTC.

This clonotype has ten or more counts. The chain carries TRBV20-1 and TRBJ2-1; TRBD1 or TRBD2 may be the D gene (5 bases each). V shed 8 bases and J shed 2 bases, with 13 bases lying between them. The CDR3 is 13 amino acids. The V gene's germline CDR1 is DFQATT and CDR2 SNEGSKA (reference sequence). CDR3 region: CSLAPTAYNEQFF. In DNA, the CDR3 is TGCAGTCTAGCCCCGACAGCCTACAATGAGCAGTTCTTC.

The genes are TRBV15 and TRBJ2-2; D is uncertain. Germline CDR1 reads LNHNV; CDR2 reads YYDKDF (reference sequence). CDR3 size: 15 residues. V dropped 0 bases and J dropped 0 bases, with 5 bases sitting between them. CDR3 bases: TGTGCCACCAGCAGAGACTACACGAACACCGGGGAGCTGTTTTTT. This encodes CATSRDYTNTGELFF. The full variable domain, with the rest looked up from reference TRBV15 and TRBJ2-2, is DAMVIQNPRYQVTQFGKPVTLSCSQTLNHNVMYWYQQKSSQAPKLLFHYYDKDFNNEADTPDNFQSRRPNTSFCFLDIRSPGLGDTAMYLCATSRDYTNTGELFFGEGSRLTVL.

The rearrangement links TRBV7-2 to TRBJ1-2; D is possibly TRBD1 (5 bases). The V gene lost 7 bases and the J gene lost 0 bases, with 15 bases spanning the gap. The V gene's germline CDR1 is SGHTA and CDR2 FQGNSA. The length of the CDR3 is 15 residues. The CDR3 coding sequence is TGTGCCAGCACCCTAGTGGGACCCACTAACTATGGCTACACCTTC. Amino acids: CASTLVGPTNYGYTF.

The chain has TRBV15 and TRBJ1-4, with D unresolved. The CDR3 contains 16 residues. The ends were cut back, 0 bases at V and 7 bases at J, with 15 bases in the middle. CDR1 is LNHNV, CDR2 YYDKDF, per germline (reference sequence). DNA for the CDR3: TGTGCCACCAGCAGAGATCCGGGGATTCGGGGTGAAAAACTGTTTTTT. Protein: CATSRDPGIRGEKLFF.

This clonotype was seen a handful of times. This chain connects TRBV4-1 to TRBJ2-3, with D perhaps matching TRBD2 (6 bases). V was clipped by 0 bases and J by 4 bases, with 11 bases between them. CDR3 length: 15 amino acids. CDR1 and CDR2 (germline): MGHRA, YSYEKL. This chain's CDR3 is CASSQEPGLPDTQYF. CDR3 DNA: TGCGCCAGCAGCCAAGAACCGGGACTGCCAGATACGCAGTATTTT.

This sequence joins TRBV12-3 or TRBV12-4 and TRBJ2-3; D is unresolved. V lost 1 base, J lost 2 bases, and 10 bases lay in between. The CDR3 loop spans 15 amino acids. For the CDR3, the DNA is TGTGCCAGCAGTTTAGGGCTTCCACTCACAGATACGCAGTATTTT. Amino acids: CASSLGLPLTDTQYF.

Many counts were recorded for this clonotype. The chain has TRBV5-1 and TRBJ2-1, with 7 bases lining up with TRBD1. CDR1 is SGHRS, CDR2 YFSETQ, per germline. With V trimmed by 1 base and J by 3 bases, 4 bases remained unmatched. This CDR3 contains 15 residues. The CDR3 protein is CASSLPDRIYNEQFF. For the CDR3, the DNA is TGCGCCAGCAGCTTGCCGGACAGGATCTACAATGAGCAGTTCTTC.

This clonotype was detected many times. In nucleotides, the CDR3 is TGTGCCAGCAGTTTACAACGAGGGGGTTTCGGATACAATGAGCAGTTCTTC. Protein: CASSLQRGGFGYNEQFF. The genes are TRBV12-3 or TRBV12-4 and TRBJ2-1, with D perhaps matching TRBD1 (6 bases). V was pared by 2 bases and J by 4 bases, with 18 bases between. This CDR3 is 17 amino acids long.

This clonotype was observed a few times. The CDR3 region is CASSPGEAGGWDTQYF. As DNA, the CDR3 is TGTGCCAGCAGCCCGGGGGAGGCGGGGGGGTGGGATACGCAGTATTTT. The chain couples TRBV7-8 to TRBJ2-3; the match to TRBD2 covers 9 bases. Germline assignment: CDR1 SGHVS and CDR2 FQNEAQ. The CDR3 covers 16 residues. Trimming took 5 bases from V and 6 from J; bases not matched to a gene: 12.

V usage is TRBV25-1 and J usage is TRBJ1-2; D gene uncertain. Germline V CDR1 and CDR2: MGHDK, SYGVNS. V was cut by 5 bases and J by 7 bases, with 14 bases left in between. The CDR3 is 13 amino acids. DNA of the CDR3: TGTGCCAGCAGTCTTAGGGAGTTTGCTGGCTACACCTTC. The encoded protein is CASSLREFAGYTF.

This chain joins TRBV7-3 and TRBJ2-7; no clear D. V was trimmed by 4 bases and J by 4 bases, leaving 11 bases between them. Germline CDR1 and CDR2: SGHTA and FQGTGA. The CDR3 is made up of 13 amino acids. In DNA form, the CDR3 reads TGTGCCAGCAGCTCCCCCGACGGATACGAGCAGTACTTC. It yields the protein CASSSPDGYEQYF.

This clonotype showed up just a few times. The V call is TRBV10-3, the J call TRBJ2-5, with D unresolved. V lost 5 bases to trimming and J lost 5 bases, with 6 bases between them. From germline, CDR1 is ENHRY and CDR2 SYGVKD. CDR3 length equals 11 residues. CDR3 in DNA: TGTGCCATCAGTACTACGGAGACCCAGTACTTC. Amino acid sequence: CAISTTETQYF.

V gene TRBV24-1 combines with J gene TRBJ2-5; 9 nucleotides line up with TRBD1. CDR3 length equals 15 residues. CDR1 is KGHDR and CDR2 is SFDVKD in the germline V gene. V dropped 0 bases and J dropped 5; count of bases not matched to a gene: 3. The CDR3 loop reads CATSDLDRGEETQYF. CDR3 sequence (DNA): TGTGCCACCAGTGATTTGGACAGGGGGGAGGAGACCCAGTACTTC.

This clonotype has only a few counts. This chain connects TRBV5-5 to TRBJ1-5; no clear D gene. V dropped 2 bases and J dropped 5 bases, with 11 bases sitting between them. The CDR3 contains 14 residues. CDR1 and CDR2 from the germline V gene are SGHKS and YYEKEE (reference sequence). CDR3 nucleotides: TGTGCCAGCAGCTTAGGTGGTGGTTATCAGCCCCAGCATTTT. This translates into CASSLGGGYQPQHF.

This clonotype has more than one count but fewer than ten. The chain recombines TRBV2 with TRBJ2-7, with a possible D match to TRBD1 (5 bases). The CDR3 extends over 12 amino acids. Germline V CDR1 and CDR2: SNHLY, FYNNEI. Trimming took 7 bases from V and 4 from J, leaving 11 bases between them. The CDR3 reads CASKGDGYEQYV. Here the CDR3 DNA reads TGTGCCAGCAAAGGGGATGGGTACGAGCAGTACGTC.

This chain connects TRBV20-1 to TRBJ1-5; TRBD1 matches 7 bases. Germline-derived CDR1 and CDR2 are DFQATT and SNEGSKA (reference sequence). J gave up 1 base and V 6 bases, and 3 bases lay outside the gene matches. CDR3 length equals 13 residues. The CDR3 loop is CSARGGSNQPQHF. The DNA for the CDR3 is TGCAGTGCCAGGGGGGGGAGCAATCAGCCCCAGCATTTT.